This T cell receptor beta chain was found in a study of vaccination and CD4 T cells after COVID-19. Concerning this clonotype: Its antigen is unidentified.

The Oncomine TCR Beta short-read assay generated sequence data from the DNA of cultured CD4+ T cells. Extraction of genomic DNA was performed on cultured CD4+ T cells. Each CDR3 protein gets one entry after TCRdb re-called the PCR reads with MiXCR. The sample contains about 17,000 distinct CDR3 sequences, roughly three fifths of which appear only once. V shed 1 base and J 6 bases; nucleotides not matched to a gene: 7. Per the germline V gene, CDR1 is GTSNPN and CDR2 is SVGIG (reference sequence). The CDR3 is 15 residues long. Treatment denoted: roughly 10-day PBMC culture with coronavirus spike peptide pools or control peptides (ViraFEST assay).

Sample: CD4+ T cells from blood, cultured in vitro. The rearrangement uses TRBV30 and TRBJ1-5; 9 nucleotides line up with TRBD1. This sequence originates from a human donor who had recovered from COVID-19. The chain's CDR3 is CAWSGNRGQGQPQHF. The CDR3 coding sequence is TGTGCCTGGAGTGGGAACAGGGGGCAGGGTCAGCCCCAGCATTTT.